This T cell receptor beta chain was found in a study of tissue T cells after allogeneic stem cell transplantation. Findings and limits, study-wide: Across patients, clones rarely overlapped, yet motif clusters were shared tissue-specifically. Within patients, tissue anatomy strongly shaped TCR repertoire composition. Alloreactivity or antigen specificity of tissue TCRs was not determined; some clones might be host cells.

Clones were read by immunoSEQ multiplex PCR, and TCRdb kept only the in-frame ones, dropping some. The sample comprises some 25,000 clones, more than 60% of which are singletons, and 6% to 8.5% rests with the top ten. Regarding this clone: The antigen remains unidentified.

The sequences come from tissue from the ileum, collected at autopsy. The source of this sequence is a female donor over 55 with lung cancer.

The DNA for the CDR3 is TGTGCCAGCAGTGAAGATCGGGGGGTTCAGCCCCAGCATTTT. Translation gives CASSEDRGVQPQHF. This chain uses TRBV6-1 with TRBJ1-5; D may be TRBD1 (5 bases). The V and J ends lost 1 base and 6 bases respectively, with 10 bases between them. Germline assignment: CDR1 MNHNS and CDR2 SASEGT. The CDR3 covers 14 residues.